This TCR beta chain was observed in a study of blood T cell repertoires in COVID-19. Study as a whole: The study drew acute and convalescent COVID-19 samples from the United States, Italy and Spain. PBMCs, B-cell-depleted T cells, or T cells provided the cDNA or gDNA that made up the material.

As handled by the study authors: Scientists estimated how many nucleated cells there were by amplifying reference gene primers. Measured with immunoSEQ multiplex PCR; TCRdb has only the in-frame clones, and not every one. That table gives V, J and clone size, and the DNA gave D and trimming. The table lists under 350,000 clones, around nine tenths of them singletons. This CDR3 region has 15 residues. CDR1 is MNHEY and CDR2 is SMNVEV in the germline V gene (reference sequence). V was cut by 5 bases and J by 7 bases, with 15 bases left in between. This TCR derives from a man aged 45 to 65 with acute or convalescent COVID-19. The sequencing sample was made of peripheral blood. V gene TRBV27 combines with J gene TRBJ1-6; D perhaps matches TRBD1 (5 bases). The CDR3 loop is CASSPVGRENSPLHF. The CDR3 bases are TGTGCCAGCAGTCCAGTAGGCAGGGAAAATTCACCCCTCCACTTT.